This entry is about one T cell receptor (gamma chain). What it recognizes is unknown. Sequence at one end of the junction differs from germline and may be a read error. Extracted RNA was reverse transcribed into cDNA. Pooled V-gene forward primers with one constant-region reverse primer generated the CDR3 amplicons by multiplex PCR. TCRdb ran CATT on the multiplex PCR reads. This table holds tens of thousands of gamma-chain clones, roughly 13% found once. The source of the sample is a study of Vδ1+ human thymocytes. The CDR3 totals 15 residues. Germline V gene sequence: CDR1 GITISATS, CDR2 ISYDGTV (reference sequence). Study results and limitations: Highly polyclonal TRG and TRD repertoires with Gaussian CDR3 length distributions appeared in thymus.

This receptor was obtained from a child less than two years old who had congenital heart surgery. This chain connects TRGV9 to TRGJ1 or TRGJ2. Material: Vdelta1+ gamma-delta thymocytes from the thymus. Subset described: FACS-sorted CD3+ TCRalphabeta- TCRVdelta1+ TCRVdelta2- thymocytes. CDR3 residues: CALWEPSNYYDKKLF. The CDR3 nucleotides read TGTGCCTTGTGGGAGCCCTCGAATTATTATGATAAGAAACTCTTT.